This T cell receptor beta chain derives from a study of tissue T cells after allogeneic stem cell transplantation. Indicated time point: mouse harvest day 14 after allogeneic transplant. The graft held 10^6 splenic CD5+ T cells and 10^7 T-cell-depleted bone marrow cells. Generated by immunoSEQ multiplex PCR, the TCRdb table keeps only in-frame clones and is missing some. The sample records roughly 8,600 clones, around 40% being singletons. This clone occurred a few times. Mouse gene names and germline throughout. The sample consisted of skin. This TCR was recovered from a female BALB/c mouse given C57BL/6 T cells with graft-versus-host disease after an allogeneic hematopoietic cell transplant.

This chain's CDR3 is CTCSAWDNYAEQFF. CDR3 DNA (partial): TGCACCTGCAGTGCTTGGGACAACTATGCTGAGCAGTTC. The chain joins TRBV1 to TRBJ2-1; the D gene could be TRBD1 or TRBD2 (5 bases each). The read is 1 residue too short to cover the CDR3 end, so that end is filled in from the germline J gene. This CDR3 comprises 14 residues. Trimming took 3 bases from V and 1 from J, leaving 7 bases between them. CDR1 NSQYPW and CDR2 LRSPGD come from the germline V gene (reference sequence).